The entry below describes one T cell receptor beta chain. Its antigen is unknown. Clones were sequenced by immunoSEQ multiplex PCR, and TCRdb holds only the in-frame ones, with some missing. The sample includes tens of thousands of clones, roughly 71% seen only once; the top ten take 4.7%. The entry originates in a study of a mutant IDH1 vaccine in newly diagnosed glioma. Study context: Treated patients had a mean age of 40.4 years and a roughly 62% male, around 38% female split.

Time point reported: week 35, safety follow-up. Vaccine doses each comprised 300 ug of mutant IDH1 20-mer peptide, with topical imiquimod. Eight vaccinations were given in weeks 1, 3, 5, 7, 11, 15, 19 and 23. The germline gives CDR1 SGHDT, CDR2 YYEEEE. CDR3 size: 16 residues. The V and J ends lost 4 bases and 1 base, in that order; junction bases with no gene match: 4. General study findings and limits: The vaccine induced immune responses, and these occurred in roughly 95% of patients.

The sequence was obtained from a man aged 45-60 years with glioma. V usage is TRBV5-6 and J usage is TRBJ2-5, with 13 bases matching TRBD2. Sample: PBMCs, taken from a glioma patient whose treatment included an IDH1 peptide vaccine. The CDR3 loop reads CASSVGLAGIQETQYF. CDR3 nucleotides: TGTGCCAGCAGCGTGGGACTAGCGGGGATCCAAGAGACCCAGTACTTC.